The T cell receptor (beta chain) described here comes from a study of shared clonotypes between healthy human individuals. Whole-study findings and limits: An anticipated effect of sequencing depth on clonotype sharing among donors was recognized.

Division of CD4+ cells produced a CD45RA+ naive subset and a CD45RA-negative memory subset. The method was immunoSEQ multiplex PCR; TCRdb's version includes in-frame clones alone and lacks a portion of them. Of 2,500,000 or so clones listed, roughly 93% are singletons. Germline trimming cut 7 bases from V and 5 bases from J; bases unmatched to any gene: 13. Germline CDR1 and CDR2: SEHNR and FQNEAQ (reference sequence). The CDR3 is 16 residues long. Of note for this clone: Its antigen is still unknown.

The sequenced sample consisted of naive CD4+ T cells from PBMCs. The subset was: CD45RA+ positively selected. This TCR was recovered from a man aged 18 to 29 in good health. Some clones in this sample may be carry-over from other donors' samples. The chain employs TRBV7-9 and TRBJ2-1, with TRBD2 identical over 8 bases. CDR3 sequence (DNA): TGTGCCAGCAACCCCCTTCGGGGACTAGGGAACAATGAGCAGTTCTTC. This encodes CASNPLRGLGNNEQFF.